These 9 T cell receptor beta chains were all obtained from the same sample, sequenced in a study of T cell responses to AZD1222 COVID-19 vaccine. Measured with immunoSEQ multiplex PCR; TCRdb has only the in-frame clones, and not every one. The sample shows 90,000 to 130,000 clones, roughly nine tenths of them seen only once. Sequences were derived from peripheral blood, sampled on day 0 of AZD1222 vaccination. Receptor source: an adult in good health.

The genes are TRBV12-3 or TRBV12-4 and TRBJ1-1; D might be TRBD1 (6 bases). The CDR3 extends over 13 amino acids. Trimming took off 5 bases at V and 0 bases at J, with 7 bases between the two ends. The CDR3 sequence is CASSGQMNTEAFF. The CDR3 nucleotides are TGTGCCAGCAGTGGACAGATGAACACTGAAGCTTTCTTT.

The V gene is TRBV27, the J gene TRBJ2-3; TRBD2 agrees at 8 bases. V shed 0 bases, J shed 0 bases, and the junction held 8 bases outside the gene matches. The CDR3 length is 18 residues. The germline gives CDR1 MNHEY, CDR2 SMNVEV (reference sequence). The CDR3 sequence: CASSLSSGAYSSTDTQYF. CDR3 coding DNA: TGTGCCAGCAGTTTATCTAGCGGGGCTTACTCTAGCACAGATACGCAGTATTTT.

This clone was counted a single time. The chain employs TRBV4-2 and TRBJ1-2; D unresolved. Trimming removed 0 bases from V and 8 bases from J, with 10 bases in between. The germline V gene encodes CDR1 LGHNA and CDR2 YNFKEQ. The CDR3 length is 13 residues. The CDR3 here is CASSQDRAGGYTF. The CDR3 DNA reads TGTGCCAGCAGCCAAGATCGGGCAGGAGGCTACACCTTC.

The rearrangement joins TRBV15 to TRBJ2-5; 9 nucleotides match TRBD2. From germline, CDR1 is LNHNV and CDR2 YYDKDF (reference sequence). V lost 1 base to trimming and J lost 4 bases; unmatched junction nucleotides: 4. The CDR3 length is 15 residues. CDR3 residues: CATSRVAGDGETQYF. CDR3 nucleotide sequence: TGTGCCACCAGCAGAGTAGCGGGAGACGGAGAGACCCAGTACTTC.

Here the CDR3 DNA reads TGTGCCAGCAGTTGGACAGGGGACCAGCCCCAGCATTTT. It yields the protein CASSWTGDQPQHF. V is TRBV12-3 or TRBV12-4 and J is TRBJ1-5; 9 bases match TRBD1. V lost 4 bases to trimming and J lost 7 bases; unmatched junction nucleotides: 2. CDR3 length: 13 residues.

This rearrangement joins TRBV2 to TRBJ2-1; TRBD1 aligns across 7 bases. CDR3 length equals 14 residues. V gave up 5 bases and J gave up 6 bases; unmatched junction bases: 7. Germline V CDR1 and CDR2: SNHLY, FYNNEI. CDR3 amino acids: CASSPTGVGNEQFF. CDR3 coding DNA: TGTGCCAGCAGTCCAACAGGGGTGGGCAATGAGCAGTTCTTC. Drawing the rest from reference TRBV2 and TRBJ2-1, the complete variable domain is EPEVTQTPSHQVTQMGQEVILRCVPISNHLYFYWYRQILGQKVEFLVSFYNNEISEKSEIFDDQFSVERPDGSNFTLKIRSTKLEDSAMYFCASSPTGVGNEQFFGPGTRLTVL.

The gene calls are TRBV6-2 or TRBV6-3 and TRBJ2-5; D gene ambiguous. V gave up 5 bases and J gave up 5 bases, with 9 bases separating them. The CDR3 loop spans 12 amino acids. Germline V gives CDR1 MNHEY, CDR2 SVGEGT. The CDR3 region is CASSRLDETQYF. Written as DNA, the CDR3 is TGTGCCAGCAGTCGCCTTGATGAGACCCAGTACTTC.

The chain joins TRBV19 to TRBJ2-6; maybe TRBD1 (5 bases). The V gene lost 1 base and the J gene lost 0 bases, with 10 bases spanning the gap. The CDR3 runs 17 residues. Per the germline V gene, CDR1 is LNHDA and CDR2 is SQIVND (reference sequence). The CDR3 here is CASSIARQLSGANVLTF. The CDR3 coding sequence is TGTGCCAGTAGTATAGCCCGACAGCTCTCTGGGGCCAACGTCCTGACTTTC.

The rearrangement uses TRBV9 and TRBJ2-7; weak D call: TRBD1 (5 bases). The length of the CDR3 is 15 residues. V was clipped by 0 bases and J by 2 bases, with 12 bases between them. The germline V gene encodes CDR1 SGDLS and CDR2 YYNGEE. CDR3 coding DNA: TGTGCCAGCAGCGTAGACTTGGGGCCCACCTACGAGCAGTACTTC. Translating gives CASSVDLGPTYEQYF.